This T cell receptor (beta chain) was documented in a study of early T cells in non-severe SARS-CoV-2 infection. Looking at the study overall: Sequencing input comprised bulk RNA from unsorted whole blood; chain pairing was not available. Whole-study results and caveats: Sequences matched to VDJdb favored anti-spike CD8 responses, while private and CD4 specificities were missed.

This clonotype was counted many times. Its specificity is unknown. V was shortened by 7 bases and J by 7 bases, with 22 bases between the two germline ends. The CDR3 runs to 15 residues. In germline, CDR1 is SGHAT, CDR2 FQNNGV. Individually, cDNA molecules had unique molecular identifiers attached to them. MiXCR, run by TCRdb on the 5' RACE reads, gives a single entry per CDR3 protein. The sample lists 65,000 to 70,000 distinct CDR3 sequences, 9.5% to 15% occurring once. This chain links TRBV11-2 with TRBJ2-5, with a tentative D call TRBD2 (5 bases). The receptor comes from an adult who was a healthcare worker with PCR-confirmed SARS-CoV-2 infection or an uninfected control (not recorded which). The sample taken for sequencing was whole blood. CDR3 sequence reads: CASIIEGSRGGTQYF. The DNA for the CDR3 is TGTGCCAGCATCATAGAGGGCTCTCGGGGTGGGACCCAGTACTTC.